This T cell receptor (beta chain) was recorded in a study of T cells in Graves' hyperthyroidism and ophthalmopathy. The V end lost 4 bases, the J end lost 2 bases, and 15 bases lay between the germline ends. CDR1 DFQATT and CDR2 SNEGSKA come from the germline V gene (reference sequence). The CDR3 loop spans 14 amino acids. Each diagnosis was grounded in clinical symptoms, serum thyroxine and TRAb, thyroid ultrasound, and orbital computed tomography. RNA transcripts yielded amplified TCR beta CDR3 regions. During a first-round RT-PCR of the TCR CDR3, the HTBI primer set was used. TCRdb fed the multiplex PCR reads into MiXCR, producing one record per CDR3 protein. The profile shows some 600,000 distinct CDR3 sequences, about 43% of them singletons. This clonotype occurred a few times.

The genes are TRBV20-1 and TRBJ2-7; D is possibly TRBD2 (6 bases). The clonotype originates from a woman aged 18-29 years with Graves' hyperthyroidism. Specimen: peripheral blood or thyroid tissue (not recorded which). DNA of the CDR3: TGCAGTGCTAAAAGACTAGAAGGTGCCTACGAGCAGTACTTC. It codes for CSAKRLEGAYEQYF.